Each of the 29 T cell receptor beta chains below was sequenced from the same sample in a study of CXCR3-negative and CXCR3-positive naive CD8 T cells. 5' RACE that incorporated UMI labels was used to prepare the TRB cDNA libraries. From its re-call of the 5' RACE reads, TCRdb lists each CDR3 protein once, without DNA. The table lists about 92,000 distinct CDR3 sequences. The sequenced material came from naive CXCR3- CD8+ T cells from blood. As for subset: CD45RO-CCR7+CD27+CD95- naive CD8+ T cells lacking CXCR3 (TNR3-). Every receptor here comes from a human donor in good health. Some clones in this sample may be carry-over from other donors' samples.

CDR3 region: CASSFGTGPSYEQYF. The chain employs TRBV27 and TRBJ2-7; as DNA is missing, the TRBD1 call by TCRdb cannot be tested. This CDR3 spans 15 amino acids. CDR1 MNHEY and CDR2 SMNVEV come from the germline V gene (reference sequence).

This chain links TRBV20-1 with TRBJ2-7; TCRdb proposes TRBD2, but this gene call is untestable without DNA. Germline V gene lookup returns CDR1 DFQATT and CDR2 SNEGSKA (reference sequence). The CDR3 has 13 amino acids. CDR3 amino acids: CSAVRESSYEQYF.

J is TRBJ2-7 and V is TRBV29-1; TCRdb reports TRBD1, a call that lacks DNA to check it against. Germline values: CDR1 SQVTM, CDR2 ANQGSEA. The CDR3 is made up of 13 amino acids. CDR3 sequence: CSVEGDSAYEQYF.

The genes are TRBV29-1 and TRBJ2-7; there is no DNA to check the TCRdb D call of TRBD1. Germline CDR1 and CDR2: SQVTM and ANQGSEA. The CDR3 is 17 residues long. CDR3 sequence: CSVDSPGTGASSYEQYF.

The genes are TRBV7-6 and TRBJ2-1; TCRdb's assignment of TRBD1 cannot be checked, as there is no DNA. From germline, CDR1 is SGHVS and CDR2 FNYEAQ. The CDR3 covers 13 residues. CDR3 amino acids: CASSLGPANEQFF.

The chain links TRBV6-5 to TRBJ2-1; TCRdb gives TRBD1 as the D gene, but with no DNA this cannot be confirmed. Germline V gene sequence: CDR1 MNHEY, CDR2 SVGAGI. The CDR3 contains 15 residues. CDR3 in amino acids: CASREQGFSYNEQFF.

The rearrangement joins TRBV7-6 to TRBJ2-2; absent DNA, TCRdb's TRBD2 call cannot be checked. CDR1 SGHVS and CDR2 FNYEAQ come from the germline V gene. This CDR3 is 16 amino acids long. This CDR3 is CASSPPRPLASGELFF. Looking up the rest from reference TRBV7-6 and TRBJ2-2 gives the full variable domain: GAGVSQSPRYKVTKRGQDVALRCDPISGHVSLYWYRQALGQGPEFLTYFNYEAQQDKSGLPNDRFSAERPEGSISTLTIQRTEQRDSAMYRCASSPPRPLASGELFFGEGSRLTVL.

This chain's CDR3 is CASSYGGLSREAFF. V gene TRBV7-2 combines with J gene TRBJ1-1; TCRdb picks TRBD1, but there is no DNA to check that call. CDR1 and CDR2 (germline): SGHTA, FQGNSA. The CDR3 contains 14 residues.

This rearrangement joins TRBV4-3 to TRBJ2-2; TCRdb outputs TRBD2, but without DNA this stays unchecked. Germline CDR1 and CDR2: LGHNA and YSLEER. The CDR3 runs 18 residues. The chain's CDR3 is CASSQVPAGGLGTGELFF.

V usage is TRBV12-3 or TRBV12-4 and J usage is TRBJ2-2. This CDR3 has 15 residues. CDR3: CASSPLLTSTGELFF.

V gene TRBV24-1 combines with J gene TRBJ2-7; checking the TCRdb D call of TRBD1 is not possible without DNA. The CDR3 runs to 15 residues. Germline V gives CDR1 KGHDR, CDR2 SFDVKD. The CDR3 sequence is CATSFGQGASYEQYF.

This rearrangement joins TRBV7-9 to TRBJ2-7. Germline V gene lookup returns CDR1 SEHNR and CDR2 FQNEAQ (reference sequence). This CDR3 region has 13 residues. The CDR3 loop is CASSLASTYEQYF.

The chain is built from TRBV28 and TRBJ2-6; TCRdb names TRBD1, which stays unverified in the absence of DNA. Per the germline V gene, CDR1 is MDHEN and CDR2 is SYDVKM. The CDR3 totals 17 residues. CDR3 region: CAAGSSLSVAGANVLTF. Supplemented by reference TRBV28 and TRBJ2-6, the full variable domain reads DVKVTQSSRYLVKRTGEKVFLECVQDMDHENMFWYRQDPGLGLRLIYFSYDVKMKEKGDIPEGYSVSREKKERFSLILESASTNQTSMYLCAAGSSLSVAGANVLTFGAGSRLTVL.

The V and J genes are TRBV6-2 or TRBV6-3 and TRBJ2-7; TCRdb calls TRBD2, which cannot be checked without DNA. CDR1 and CDR2 from the germline V gene are MNHEY and SVGEGT. The CDR3 extends over 15 amino acids. CDR3 amino acids: CASSSPLAGKYEQYF.

The chain recombines TRBV28 with TRBJ2-4; no DNA is available, so the TRBD2 call from TCRdb remains unchecked. CDR3 length: 13 amino acids. Germline V gene sequence: CDR1 MDHEN, CDR2 SYDVKM. The CDR3 region is CASSLIAGGVQYF.

J is TRBJ2-5 and V is TRBV29-1; the TCRdb D gene call, TRBD1, has no DNA to confirm it. The CDR3 consists of 13 residues. Germline-derived CDR1 and CDR2 are SQVTM and ANQGSEA. The CDR3 here is CSGRQGLAETQYF.

The chain is built from TRBV20-1 and TRBJ2-3; the TRBD1 assignment by TCRdb is unverifiable without DNA. The CDR3 runs to 13 residues. The germline V gene encodes CDR1 DFQATT and CDR2 SNEGSKA (reference sequence). CDR3 in amino acids: CNPTGGDTDTQYF.

The J gene is TRBJ2-3, the V gene TRBV7-8; TCRdb reports TRBD2, a call that lacks DNA to check it against. Germline V gene data show CDR1 as SGHVS and CDR2 as FQNEAQ. This CDR3 has 17 amino acids. This chain's CDR3 is CASSERTSGGLTNTQYF.

The gene calls are TRBV27 and TRBJ1-2; TCRdb lists TRBD1, though no DNA is available to test this call. The CDR3 runs 13 residues. Looked up from germline, CDR1 is MNHEY and CDR2 is SMNVEV (reference sequence). The CDR3 protein is CASSLGQGDGYTF.

The chain carries TRBV4-1 and TRBJ2-7; TCRdb proposes TRBD1, but this gene call is untestable without DNA. The CDR3 spans 14 residues. Germline V gene data show CDR1 as MGHRA and CDR2 as YSYEKL. The CDR3 region is CASSQTGTTYEQYF.

The rearrangement uses TRBV4-2 and TRBJ1-6. The CDR3 sequence is 16 residues long. Germline loops: CDR1 LGHNA, CDR2 YNFKEQ. The CDR3 protein is CASSQLLGRDNSPLHF.

CDR3 residues: CASSVWSSNLEQFF. The rearrangement uses TRBV9 and TRBJ2-1; TCRdb's assignment of TRBD2 cannot be checked, as there is no DNA. The CDR3 loop spans 14 amino acids. The germline gives CDR1 SGDLS, CDR2 YYNGEE.

V gene TRBV6-5 combines with J gene TRBJ2-2. CDR1 MNHEY and CDR2 SVGAGI come from the germline V gene. The CDR3 totals 14 residues. The CDR3 here is CASSNDANTRELFF.

The chain combines TRBV15 with TRBJ2-7. The CDR3 sequence is 14 residues long. Germline lookup yields CDR1 LNHNV and CDR2 YYDKDF (reference sequence). The CDR3 here is CATRKEASTYEQYF.

The chain combines TRBV20-1 with TRBJ1-6. The CDR3 is 17 amino acids. The germline V gene encodes CDR1 DFQATT and CDR2 SNEGSKA (reference sequence). The CDR3 here is CSAATRRGAEPNSPLHF.

The gene calls are TRBV29-1 and TRBJ1-1; TCRdb selects TRBD1, and the lack of DNA leaves this call unchecked. Germline V CDR1 and CDR2: SQVTM, ANQGSEA. The CDR3 spans 15 residues. The CDR3 sequence is CSVVVVFWGATEAFF.

The genes are TRBV25-1 and TRBJ2-1; TCRdb picks TRBD1, but there is no DNA to check that call. In germline, CDR1 is MGHDK, CDR2 SYGVNS. The CDR3 is 15 residues long. CDR3: CASSDRGQGAAGQFF.

The gene calls are TRBV24-1 and TRBJ2-6. From germline, CDR1 is KGHDR and CDR2 SFDVKD. This CDR3 has 17 residues. The CDR3 sequence is CATSDSQHRSGANVLTF.

V gene TRBV9 combines with J gene TRBJ2-7; as DNA is missing, the TRBD2 call by TCRdb cannot be tested. Germline V CDR1 and CDR2: SGDLS, YYNGEE. The CDR3 is made up of 15 amino acids. CDR3 sequence: CASSVGGLASNEQYF.